This T cell receptor (beta chain) emerged from a study of beta chain features in type 1 diabetes. Study background: What patients shared with healthy donors was a similar profile of age, gender and cell yields. Overall study findings and caveats: In all four CD4+ subsets, TCRB CDR3 length was significantly, moderately reduced in type 1 diabetes.

Turning to this clone: Its antigen is not identified.

Every bit of the isolated RNA underwent reverse transcription, so sequencing read expressed TCRB transcripts. The data were produced by immunoSEQ multiplex PCR, yet TCRdb's version contains in-frame clones alone and is incomplete. The sample records 250,000 to 300,000 clones, 20% to 25% being singletons. V was cut by 4 bases and J by 5 bases, with 12 bases left in between. Germline CDR1 SGHRS, CDR2 YFSETQ. The CDR3 has 13 residues. This chain uses TRBV5-1 with TRBJ2-5; D is ambiguous. Sequencing was done on a sample of naive CD4+ T cells from blood. The clonotype originates from a woman in her twenties or thirties with type 1 diabetes. The CDR3 reads CASSMGSAETQYF. As DNA, the CDR3 is TGCGCCAGCAGCATGGGGTCCGCGGAGACCCAGTACTTC.